This TCR beta chain comes out of a study of blood T cell repertoires in COVID-19. Background on the study: COVID-19 samples collected from the United States, Italy and Spain covered acute and convalescent phases. PBMCs, B-cell-depleted T cells, or T cells were the source of the cDNA or gDNA that made up the material.

Authors' data handling: Using reference gene primer amplification, nucleated cell counts were estimated. The table came from immunoSEQ multiplex PCR; TCRdb's copy has only in-frame clones and leaves some out. V and J calls and clone size are those listed in that table; D and trimming were worked out from the DNA. The sample lists 300,000 to 350,000 clones, about 90% occurring once. Two negative PCRs, clearance, or symptom resolution characterized the recovered Cohort 3 donors. Germline V gene lookup returns CDR1 LGHNT and CDR2 FRNRAP. Trimming cost V 0 bases and J 1 base; bases outside gene matches: 6. The CDR3 totals 17 residues.

The V call is TRBV12-5, the J call TRBJ1-3, with 7 bases fitting TRBD1. The material sequenced was PBMCs or T cells enriched from blood (not recorded which). The origin of this receptor is a woman in her 30s who had recovered from COVID-19. CDR3 sequence (DNA): TGTGCTAGTGGTTTGGTAACCGGACAGGTATCTGGAAACACCATATATTTT. It specifies CASGLVTGQVSGNTIYF.